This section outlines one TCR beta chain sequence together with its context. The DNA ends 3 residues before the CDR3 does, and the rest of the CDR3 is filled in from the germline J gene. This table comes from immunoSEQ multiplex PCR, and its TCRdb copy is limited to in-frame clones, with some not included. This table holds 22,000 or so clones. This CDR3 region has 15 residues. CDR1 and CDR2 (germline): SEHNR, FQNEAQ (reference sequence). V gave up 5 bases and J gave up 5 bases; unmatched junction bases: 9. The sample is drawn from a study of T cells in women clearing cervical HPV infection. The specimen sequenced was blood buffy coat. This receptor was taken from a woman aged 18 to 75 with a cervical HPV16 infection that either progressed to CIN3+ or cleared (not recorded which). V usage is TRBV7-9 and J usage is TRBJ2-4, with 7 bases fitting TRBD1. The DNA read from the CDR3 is TGTGCCAGCAGCACCTACCCTAGGGGGCAAAACATT. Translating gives CASSTYPRGQNI. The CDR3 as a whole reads CASSTYPRGQNIQYF.